This T cell receptor (beta chain) appears in the sequencing data of a study of control samples from healthy donors and cancer patients. This clone was detected a few times. CDR1 and CDR2 from the germline V gene are SGHRS and YFSETQ. Trimming removed 5 bases at V and 5 bases at J, with 17 bases between. The CDR3 runs to 15 residues. TCRdb's copy holds only in-frame clones and misses some; the assay was immunoSEQ multiplex PCR. The repertoire holds roughly 51,000 clones, with over 85% as singletons. The material sequenced was PBMCs. This clonotype originated in a man aged 35-49 years with colorectal cancer. J is TRBJ2-1 and V is TRBV5-1; no reliable D call. Here the CDR3 reads CASRVSGQRDNEQFF. The DNA for the CDR3 is TGCGCCAGCAGGGTCTCCGGGCAGCGAGACAATGAGCAGTTCTTC.